The clone carrying this T cell receptor beta chain was recorded once. The data stem from a study of blood T cell repertoires in COVID-19. Turning to the study itself: Samples of COVID-19 (acute and convalescent) were obtained from the United States, Italy and Spain.

Assay used: immunoSEQ multiplex PCR; TCRdb lists only in-frame clones, some missing. The profile covers roughly 280,000 clones, with about 86% appearing a single time and around 1.8% taken by the ten largest. Sequencing was carried out using peripheral blood. The clonotype originates from a man under 40 with active or convalescent COVID-19.

CDR3 amino acids: CAWRDSSNQPQHF. The CDR3 coding sequence is TGTGCCTGGAGGGACAGCAGCAATCAGCCCCAGCATTTT. The chain couples TRBV30 to TRBJ1-5; D is perhaps TRBD1 (6 bases). This CDR3 is 13 amino acids long. Germline lookup yields CDR1 GTSNPN and CDR2 SVGIG (reference sequence). The V and J ends lost 3 bases and 1 base respectively, with 7 bases between them.